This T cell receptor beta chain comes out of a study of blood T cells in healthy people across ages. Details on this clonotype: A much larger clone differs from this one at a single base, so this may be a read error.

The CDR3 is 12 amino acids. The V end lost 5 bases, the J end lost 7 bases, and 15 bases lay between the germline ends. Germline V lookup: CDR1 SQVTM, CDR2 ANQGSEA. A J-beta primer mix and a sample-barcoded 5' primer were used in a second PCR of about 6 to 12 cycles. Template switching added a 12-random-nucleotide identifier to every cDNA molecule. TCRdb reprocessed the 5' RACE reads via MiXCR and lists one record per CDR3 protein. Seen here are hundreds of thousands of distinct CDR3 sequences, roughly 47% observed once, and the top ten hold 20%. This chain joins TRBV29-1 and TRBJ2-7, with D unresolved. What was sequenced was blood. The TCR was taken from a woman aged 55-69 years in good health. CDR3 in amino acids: CSVSGSINEQYF. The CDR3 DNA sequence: TGCAGCGTTTCGGGCTCGATAAATGAGCAGTACTTC.